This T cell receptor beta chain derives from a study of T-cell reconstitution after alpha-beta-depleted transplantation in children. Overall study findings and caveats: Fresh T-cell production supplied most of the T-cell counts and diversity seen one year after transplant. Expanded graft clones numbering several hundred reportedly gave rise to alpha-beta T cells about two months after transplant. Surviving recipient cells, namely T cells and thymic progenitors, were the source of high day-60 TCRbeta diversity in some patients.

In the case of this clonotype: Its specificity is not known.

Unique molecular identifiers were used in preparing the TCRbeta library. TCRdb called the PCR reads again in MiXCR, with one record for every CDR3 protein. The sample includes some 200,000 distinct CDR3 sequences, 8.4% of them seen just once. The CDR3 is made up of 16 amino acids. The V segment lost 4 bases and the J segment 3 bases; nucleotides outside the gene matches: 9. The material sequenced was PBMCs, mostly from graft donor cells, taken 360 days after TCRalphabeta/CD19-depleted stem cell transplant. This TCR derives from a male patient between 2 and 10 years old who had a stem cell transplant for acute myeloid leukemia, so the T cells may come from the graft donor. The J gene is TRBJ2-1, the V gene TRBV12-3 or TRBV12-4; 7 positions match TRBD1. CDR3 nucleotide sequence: TGTGCCAGCAGTTCCACCGGGACAGCCATCTACAATGAGCAGTTCTTC. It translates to CASSSTGTAIYNEQFF.